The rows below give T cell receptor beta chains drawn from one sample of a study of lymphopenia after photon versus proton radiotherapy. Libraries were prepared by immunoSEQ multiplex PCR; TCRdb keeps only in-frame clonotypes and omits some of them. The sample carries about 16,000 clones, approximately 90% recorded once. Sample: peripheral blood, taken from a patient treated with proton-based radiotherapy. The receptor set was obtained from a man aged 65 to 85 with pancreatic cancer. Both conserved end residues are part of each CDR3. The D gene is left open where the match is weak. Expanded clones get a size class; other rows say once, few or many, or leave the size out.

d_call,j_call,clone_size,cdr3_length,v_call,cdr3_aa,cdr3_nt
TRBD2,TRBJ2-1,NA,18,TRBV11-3,CASSLRASAGGRTNEQFF,TGTGCCAGCAGCTTAAGGGCGTCAGCGGGAGGGCGGACGAATGAGCAGTTCTTC
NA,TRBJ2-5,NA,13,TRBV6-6,CASSYQVGETQYF,TGTGCCAGCAGTTATCAAGTCGGGGAGACCCAGTACTTC
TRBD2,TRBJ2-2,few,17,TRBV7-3,CASSLGLAGGKDEELFF,TGTGCCAGCAGCTTAGGGCTAGCGGGGGGCAAGGACGAGGAGCTGTTTTTT
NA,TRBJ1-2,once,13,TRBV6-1,CASSEGAQDVYTF,TGTGCCAGCAGTGAAGGGGCCCAGGATGTCTACACCTTC
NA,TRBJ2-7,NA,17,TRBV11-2,CASSSDPKRRRPYEQYF,TGTGCCAGCAGCTCCGACCCAAAGCGGAGACGACCCTACGAGCAGTACTTC
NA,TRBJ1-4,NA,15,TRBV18,CASSPPSGVSEKLFF,TGTGCCAGCTCACCACCGTCAGGAGTTAGCGAAAAACTGTTTTTT
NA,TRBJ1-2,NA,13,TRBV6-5,CASSLTIKDGYTF,TGTGCCAGCAGCCTGACCATTAAGGATGGCTACACCTTC
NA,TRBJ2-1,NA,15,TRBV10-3,CAISESTGGYNEQFF,TGTGCCATCAGTGAGTCTACAGGCGGGTACAATGAGCAGTTCTTC
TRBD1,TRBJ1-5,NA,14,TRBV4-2,CASSLGQGAQPQHF,TGTGCCAGCAGTTTGGGACAGGGCGCTCAGCCCCAGCATTTT
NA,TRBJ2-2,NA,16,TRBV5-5,CASSLFLGARTGELFF,TGTGCCAGCAGCTTGTTCCTAGGGGCGAGGACCGGGGAGCTGTTTTTT
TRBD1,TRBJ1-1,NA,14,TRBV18,CASSNRGPNTEAFF,TGTGCCAGCTCAAACAGGGGCCCGAACACTGAAGCTTTCTTT
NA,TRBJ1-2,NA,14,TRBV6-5,CASSLGGGSYGYTF,TGTGCCAGCAGCCTCGGGGGGGGGAGCTATGGCTACACCTTC
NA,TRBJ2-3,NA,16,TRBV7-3,CASSLRGPGGTDTQYF,TGTGCCAGCAGCTTAAGAGGCCCGGGGGGCACAGATACGCAGTATTTT
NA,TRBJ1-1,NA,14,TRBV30,CAWSRSGENTEAFF,TGTGCCTGGAGTAGGTCAGGGGAGAACACTGAAGCTTTCTTT
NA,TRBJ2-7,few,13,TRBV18,CASSPGQTYEQYF,TGTGCCAGCTCACCGGGACAAACTTACGAGCAGTACTTC
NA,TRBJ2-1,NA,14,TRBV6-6,CASSPQEGNNEQFF,TGTGCCAGCAGCCCCCAGGAAGGCAACAATGAGCAGTTCTTC
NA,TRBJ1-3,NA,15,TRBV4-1,CASSQEIRTGNTIYF,TGCGCCAGCAGCCAAGAAATCAGGACTGGAAACACCATATATTTT
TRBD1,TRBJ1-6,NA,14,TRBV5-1,CASSMGQGASPLHF,TGCGCCAGCAGCATGGGACAGGGGGCTTCACCCCTCCACTTT
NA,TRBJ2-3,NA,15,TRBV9,CASSVGGSSTDTQYF,TGTGCCAGCAGCGTAGGGGGGAGTAGCACAGATACGCAGTATTTT
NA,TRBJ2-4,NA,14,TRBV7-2,CASSLDPDPNIQYF,TGTGCCAGCAGCTTAGATCCAGATCCAAACATTCAGTACTTC
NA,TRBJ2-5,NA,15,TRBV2,CASSEGGHRQETQYF,TGTGCCAGCAGTGAAGGTGGACACCGCCAAGAGACCCAGTACTTC
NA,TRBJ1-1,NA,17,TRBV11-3,CASSLVSFERGHTEAFF,TGTGCCAGCAGCTTAGTCTCATTCGAGCGGGGGCACACTGAAGCTTTCTTT
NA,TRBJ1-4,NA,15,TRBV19,CASSMGNSPNEKLFF,TGTGCCAGTAGTATGGGCAACAGCCCTAATGAAAAACTGTTTTTT
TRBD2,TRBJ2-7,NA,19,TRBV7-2,CASSSPWSGLAGGPDEQYF,TGTGCCAGCAGCTCCCCGTGGTCTGGACTAGCGGGGGGGCCAGACGAGCAGTACTTC
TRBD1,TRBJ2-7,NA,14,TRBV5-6,CARKQGEVGYEQYF,TGTGCCCGGAAACAGGGGGAAGTTGGGTACGAGCAGTACTTC
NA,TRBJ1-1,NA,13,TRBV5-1,CASSLRGGTEAFF,TGCGCCAGCAGCTTGAGGGGTGGCACTGAAGCTTTCTTT
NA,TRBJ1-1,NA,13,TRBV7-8,CASGRGPAAEAFF,TGTGCCAGCGGTAGGGGCCCGGCCGCTGAAGCTTTCTTT
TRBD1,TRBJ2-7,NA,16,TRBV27,CASSSPARDRVHEQYF,TGTGCCAGCAGTTCCCCCGCCCGGGACAGGGTACACGAGCAGTACTTC
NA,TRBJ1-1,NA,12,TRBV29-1,CSVGTRNTEAFF,TGCAGCGTTGGGACACGGAACACTGAAGCTTTCTTT
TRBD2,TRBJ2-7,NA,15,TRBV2,CASSTGAGGPYEQYF,TGTGCCAGCAGTACCGGAGCGGGAGGGCCCTACGAGCAGTACTTC
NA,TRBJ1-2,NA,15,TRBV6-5,CASSNGGASSYGYTF,TGTGCCAGCAGCAACGGGGGGGCCTCCAGCTATGGCTACACCTTC
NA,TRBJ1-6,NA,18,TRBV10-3,CAIRSGVRGLEINSPLHF,TGTGCCATCAGATCGGGTGTACGAGGGTTGGAGATTAATTCACCCCTCCACTTT
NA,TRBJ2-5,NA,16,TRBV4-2,CASSQEISGSGKTQYF,TGTGCCAGCAGCCAGGAGATATCCGGGTCGGGAAAGACCCAGTACTTC
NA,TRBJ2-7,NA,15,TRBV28,CASSVAGSHLYEQYF,TGTGCCAGCAGTGTGGCGGGATCACATCTCTACGAGCAGTACTTC
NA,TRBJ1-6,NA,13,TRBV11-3,CASSPGRNSPLHF,TGTGCCAGCAGTCCGGGGCGGAATTCACCCCTCCACTTT
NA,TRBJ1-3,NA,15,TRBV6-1,CASRLQAFSGNTIYF,TGTGCCAGCAGGCTACAGGCTTTCAGTGGAAACACCATATATTTT
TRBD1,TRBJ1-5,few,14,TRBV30,CAWSGDSHYQPQHF,TGTGCCTGGAGTGGGGACAGTCACTATCAGCCCCAGCATTTT
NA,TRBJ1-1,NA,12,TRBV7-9,CASSLEAGEAFF,TGTGCCAGCAGCTTAGAGGCCGGTGAAGCTTTCTTT
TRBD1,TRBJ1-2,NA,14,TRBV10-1,CASRQGASNYGYTF,TGCGCCAGCAGACAGGGGGCCTCTAACTATGGCTACACCTTC
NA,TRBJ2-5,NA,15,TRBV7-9,CASSLGGDGQETQYF,TGTGCCAGCAGCTTAGGGGGGGATGGACAAGAGACCCAGTACTTC
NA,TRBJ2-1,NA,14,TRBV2,CASRDQGVHNEQFF,TGTGCCAGCAGGGATCAGGGTGTCCACAATGAGCAGTTCTTC
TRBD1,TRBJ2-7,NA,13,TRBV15,CATSPGQGEKQYF,TGTGCCACCAGCCCGGGACAGGGGGAAAAACAGTACTTC
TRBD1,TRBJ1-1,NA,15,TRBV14,CASSHRRTGATEAFF,TGTGCCAGCAGCCACCGTAGGACAGGGGCCACTGAAGCTTTCTTT
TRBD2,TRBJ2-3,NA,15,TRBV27,CASTLGTRGTDTQYF,TGTGCCAGCACCCTCGGGACTAGGGGCACAGATACGCAGTATTTT
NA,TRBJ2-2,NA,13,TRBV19,CASSIAGTGELFF,TGTGCCAGTAGTATAGCGGGCACCGGGGAGCTGTTTTTT
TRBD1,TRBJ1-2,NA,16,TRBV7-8,CASSSPAETRDRGYTF,TGTGCCAGCAGCTCACCTGCGGAAACCCGGGACAGGGGCTACACCTTC
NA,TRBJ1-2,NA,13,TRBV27,CASSLSRDYGYTF,TGTGCCAGCAGTTTATCCAGGGACTATGGCTACACCTTC
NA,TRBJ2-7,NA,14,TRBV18,CASSPQLDSYEQYF,TGTGCCAGCTCACCGCAACTCGACTCCTACGAGCAGTACTTC
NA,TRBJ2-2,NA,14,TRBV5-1,CASSAGQSTGELFF,TGCGCCAGCAGCGCGGGACAGTCCACCGGGGAGCTGTTTTTT
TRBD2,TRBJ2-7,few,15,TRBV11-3,CASSLVPASGSVQYF,TGTGCCAGCAGCTTAGTGCCCGCTAGCGGGAGCGTGCAGTACTTC
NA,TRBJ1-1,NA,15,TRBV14,CASSQDGGIGTEAFF,TGTGCCAGCAGCCAAGATGGGGGGATCGGAACTGAAGCTTTCTTT
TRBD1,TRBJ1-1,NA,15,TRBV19,CASTPGGTGTTEAFF,TGTGCCAGTACTCCCGGTGGGACAGGGACCACTGAAGCTTTCTTT
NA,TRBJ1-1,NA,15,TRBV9,CASSPRDTLNTEAFF,TGTGCCAGCAGCCCCCGGGACACTCTGAACACTGAAGCTTTCTTT
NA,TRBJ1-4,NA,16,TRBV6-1,CASSEVLAATNEKLFF,TGTGCCAGCAGTGAGGTCCTAGCCGCAACTAATGAAAAACTGTTTTTT
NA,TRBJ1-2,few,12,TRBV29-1,CSGGALGYGYTF,TGCAGCGGAGGGGCACTCGGCTATGGCTACACCTTC
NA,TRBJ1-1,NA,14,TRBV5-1,CASSLVGGGTEAFF,TGCGCCAGCAGCTTGGTGGGGGGCGGCACTGAAGCTTTCTTT
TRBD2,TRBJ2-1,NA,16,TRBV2,CASSLLARFAYNEQFF,TGTGCCAGCAGCTTACTAGCGAGATTTGCCTACAATGAGCAGTTCTTC
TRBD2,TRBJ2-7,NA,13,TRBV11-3,CASSPGTSAEQYF,TGTGCCAGCAGCCCCGGGACTAGCGCGGAGCAGTACTTC
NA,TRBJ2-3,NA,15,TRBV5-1,CASSLGEVGTDTQYF,TGCGCCAGCAGCTTGGGAGAGGTAGGCACAGATACGCAGTATTTT